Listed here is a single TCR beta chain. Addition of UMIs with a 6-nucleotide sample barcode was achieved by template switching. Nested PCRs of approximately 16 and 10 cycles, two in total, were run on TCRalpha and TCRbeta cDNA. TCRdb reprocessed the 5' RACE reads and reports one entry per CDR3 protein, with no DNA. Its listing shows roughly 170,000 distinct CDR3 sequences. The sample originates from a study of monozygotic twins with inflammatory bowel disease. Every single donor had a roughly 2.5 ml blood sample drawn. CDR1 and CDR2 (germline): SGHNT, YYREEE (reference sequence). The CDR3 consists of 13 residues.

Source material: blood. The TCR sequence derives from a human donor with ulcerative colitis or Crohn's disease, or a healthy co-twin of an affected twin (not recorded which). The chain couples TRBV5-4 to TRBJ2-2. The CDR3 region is CASSYNTPGELFF.